The 20 T cell receptor beta chains below were found in one sample sequenced in a study of T cells after yellow fever vaccination (dated by TCRdb to the late 2010s). The library was made by 5' RACE. TCRdb names Illumina NovaSeq 6000 as the instrument used. Using fastp trimming at Q25 and MiXCR clonotype assembly, TCRdb reanalyzed the public sequencing data and kept in-frame beta chains. For every CDR3 protein sequence, its rows merge into one entry that carries the most common genes and DNA. This sample comprises 150,000 to 200,000 distinct CDR3 sequences, about 11% of them detected only once. 30% to 45% of the sample comes from the top ten. Per the publication, the treatment or condition label means: live attenuated yellow fever vaccine strain. Sequences were derived from CD8+ T cells sorted from PBMCs, sampled 15 days after the yellow fever booster vaccination. All receptors derive from a man aged 18 to 30 who received the YFV17D yellow fever vaccine.

This clonotype showed up just a few times. This sequence joins TRBV27 and TRBJ2-1; 9 bases are shared with TRBD2. The V gene end was trimmed by 8 bases and the J gene end by 4 bases; junction bases not matched to a gene: 9. The V gene's germline CDR1 is MNHEY and CDR2 SMNVEV (reference sequence). The CDR3 extends over 15 amino acids. The CDR3 protein is CASGTRLAAYNEQFF. The CDR3 nucleotides are TGTGCCAGCGGAACTCGACTAGCGGCATACAATGAGCAGTTCTTC.

The genes are TRBV4-1 and TRBJ2-2; D unclear. V was cut by 0 bases and J by 6 bases, with 17 bases left in between. Germline V gene lookup returns CDR1 MGHRA and CDR2 YSYEKL. The CDR3 length is 17 residues. CDR3 amino acids: CASSQDQGSLLSGELFF. DNA for the CDR3: TGCGCCAGCAGCCAAGATCAAGGCTCTTTGTTATCCGGGGAGCTGTTTTTT.

This clonotype came up many times. The V and J genes are TRBV6-1 and TRBJ2-7; no reliable D call. Looked up from germline, CDR1 is MNHNS and CDR2 is SASEGT. With 2 bases removed from V and 3 bases from J, the gap between germline ends came to 8 bases. CDR3 size: 13 residues. The CDR3 loop is CASSEYMGYEQYV. The CDR3 DNA is TGTGCCAGCAGTGAATATATGGGCTACGAGCAGTACGTC.

In its sample, this clonotype was seen many times. The chain employs TRBV19 and TRBJ1-2; 10 nucleotides align to TRBD1. Trimming at V came to 6 bases and at J to 4 bases, leaving 11 bases not matched to a gene. The germline CDR1 and CDR2 sequences are LNHDA and SQIVND (reference sequence). The CDR3 extends over 16 amino acids. This CDR3 is CASSRQGAIGSYGYTF. CDR3 nucleotides: TGTGCCAGTAGCCGACAGGGGGCAATTGGAAGCTATGGCTACACCTTC. Full variable domain (outside the CDR3, taken from reference TRBV19 and TRBJ1-2): DGGITQSPKYLFRKEGQNVTLSCEQNLNHDAMYWYRQDPGQGLRLIYYSQIVNDFQKGDIAEGYSVSREKKESFPLTVTSAQKNPTAFYLCASSRQGAIGSYGYTFGSGTRLTVV.

The rearrangement uses TRBV6-5 and TRBJ2-3; perhaps TRBD2 as D (6 bases). The CDR3 is 13 amino acids. Germline CDR1 reads MNHEY; CDR2 reads SVGAGI. V lost 4 bases to trimming and J lost 3 bases, with 8 bases between them. CDR3 coding DNA: TGTGCCAGCAGTTCGGCGGGGACAGATACGCAGTATTTT. It yields the protein CASSSAGTDTQYF.

This chain joins TRBV4-1 and TRBJ1-5, with D perhaps matching TRBD1 (6 bases). CDR1 is MGHRA and CDR2 is YSYEKL in the germline V gene. This CDR3 spans 15 amino acids. Trimming took off 3 bases at V and 9 bases at J, with 18 bases between the two ends. CDR3 coding DNA: TGCGCCAGCAGCCACCGGGACACAATCATGGGGCCCCAGCATTTT. Translating gives CASSHRDTIMGPQHF.

The chain combines TRBV7-2 with TRBJ2-7; D tentatively reads TRBD1 or TRBD2 (5 bases each). The CDR3 length is 13 residues. V was clipped by 4 bases and J by 3 bases, with 10 bases between them. The germline V gene encodes CDR1 SGHTA and CDR2 FQGNSA. This chain's CDR3 is CASSSSGGYEQYF. The CDR3 DNA follows: TGTGCCAGCAGCTCCAGTGGGGGCTACGAGCAGTACTTC.

This clonotype was counted at least ten times. The V call is TRBV7-6, the J call TRBJ2-1; D might be TRBD2 (5 bases). The V gene's germline CDR1 is SGHVS and CDR2 FNYEAQ. The V and J ends lost 0 bases and 10 bases respectively, with 13 bases between them. The CDR3 has 14 amino acids. This CDR3 reads CASSLALGSGEQFF. CDR3 sequence (DNA): TGTGCCAGCAGCTTAGCCCTAGGGTCGGGAGAGCAGTTCTTC.

J is TRBJ2-7 and V is TRBV20-1; a weak D match, TRBD1 (5 bases). Deletions cut 0 bases from V and 4 bases from J, with 16 bases between. Germline CDR1 DFQATT, CDR2 SNEGSKA (reference sequence). The length of the CDR3 is 15 residues. The CDR3 DNA is TGCAGTGCTAGAGATCGGCAGGGTTTAGGGTACGAGCAGTACTTC. As protein: CSARDRQGLGYEQYF.

This rearrangement joins TRBV29-1 to TRBJ1-3; D may be TRBD1 (6 bases). The CDR3 is 13 residues long. The germline V gene has CDR1 SQVTM and CDR2 ANQGSEA. The V and J ends lost 5 bases and 4 bases respectively, with 12 bases between them. CDR3 DNA: TGCAGCGTTAATGGACAGCCGGGAAACACCATATATTTT. The encoded protein is CSVNGQPGNTIYF. Combining the CDR3 with reference TRBV29-1 and TRBJ1-3 gives the whole variable domain SAVISQKPSRDICQRGTSLTIQCQVDSQVTMMFWYRQQPGQSLTLIATANQGSEATYESGFVIDKFPISRPNLTFSTLTVSNMSPEDSSIYLCSVNGQPGNTIYFGEGSWLTVV.

The chain couples TRBV28 to TRBJ1-1; the D is unclear. The length of the CDR3 is 12 residues. CDR1 and CDR2 from the germline V gene are MDHEN and SYDVKM. V was clipped by 4 bases and J by 2 bases, with 5 bases between them. The CDR3 region has the DNA TGTGCCAGCAGTTACATTAACACTGAAGCTTTCTTT. This encodes CASSYINTEAFF.

In its sample, this clonotype was seen a few times. This rearrangement joins TRBV12-3 or TRBV12-4 to TRBJ2-3, with TRBD2 matching 11 bases. Trimming removed 6 bases from V and 2 bases from J; junction bases left unmatched: 10. The CDR3 spans 17 residues. The DNA for the CDR3 is TGTGCCAGCAGCATCCTCGCTAGCGGGGGGTTCACAGATACGCAGTATTTT. It encodes CASSILASGGFTDTQYF.

V is TRBV29-1 and J is TRBJ2-7; 7 nucleotides line up with TRBD2. This CDR3 region has 13 residues. The V and J ends lost 4 bases and 2 bases, in that order; junction bases with no gene match: 5. Germline lookup yields CDR1 SQVTM and CDR2 ANQGSEA. The CDR3 sequence: CSVVEGGAYEQYF. In DNA, the CDR3 is TGCAGCGTTGTTGAGGGAGGGGCCTACGAGCAGTACTTC.

The chain is built from TRBV7-9 and TRBJ2-7; either TRBD1 or TRBD2 may fit D (6 bases each). In germline, CDR1 is SEHNR, CDR2 FQNEAQ (reference sequence). Trimming cost V 4 bases and J 5 bases, with 18 bases left between them. This CDR3 region has 15 residues. The CDR3 sequence: CASSSTGGGPHEQYV. For the CDR3, the DNA is TGTGCCAGCAGCTCAACCGGGGGCGGGCCCCACGAGCAGTACGTC.

This clonotype showed up just a few times. The chain joins TRBV4-1 to TRBJ1-6; 8 nucleotides agree with TRBD1. From germline, CDR1 is MGHRA and CDR2 YSYEKL. The V gene end was trimmed by 5 bases and the J gene end by 7 bases; junction bases not matched to a gene: 10. The CDR3 sequence is 16 residues long. The CDR3 DNA is TGCGCCAGCAGCGTGCAGGGGGCGTCGGGGAATTCACCCCTCCACTTT. Translated: CASSVQGASGNSPLHF.

The chain combines TRBV9 with TRBJ2-1; D gene ambiguous. The CDR3 covers 12 residues. Trimming pared 2 bases from V and 6 bases from J, leaving 6 bases between. Germline V CDR1 and CDR2: SGDLS, YYNGEE. CDR3 coding DNA: TGTGCCAGCAGCGTTCCTAGCAATGAGCAGTTCTTC. Protein product: CASSVPSNEQFF. The full variable domain, rest sourced from reference TRBV9 and TRBJ2-1, is DSGVTQTPKHLITATGQRVTLRCSPRSGDLSVYWYQQSLDQGLQFLIQYYNGEERAKGNILERFSAQQFPDLHSELNLSSLELGDSALYFCASSVPSNEQFFGPGTRLTVL.

DNA of the CDR3: TGCGCCAGCAGCCCAGGAGTCCCCGCGGACAAGAACAATGAGCAGTTCTTC. Its protein product is CASSPGVPADKNNEQFF. The chain is built from TRBV4-3 and TRBJ2-1; D perhaps matches TRBD1 (5 bases). The CDR3 has 17 residues. Trimming shortened V by 4 bases and J by 5 bases, and 21 bases separated the two germline ends. The germline gives CDR1 LGHNA, CDR2 YSLEER.

This clonotype was observed a handful of times. This chain links TRBV4-3 with TRBJ2-7; maybe TRBD2 (6 bases). CDR3 length: 15 residues. Per germline, CDR1 LGHNA and CDR2 YSLEER. V lost 3 bases to trimming and J lost 2 bases, with 14 bases between them. CDR3 amino acids: CASSQGIGGAYEQYV. CDR3 sequence (DNA): TGCGCCAGCAGCCAGGGGATTGGAGGGGCCTACGAGCAGTACGTC.

This clonotype showed up just a few times. The V and J genes are TRBV29-1 and TRBJ1-4; perhaps TRBD1 as D (5 bases). This CDR3 is built from 13 residues. Trimming left V 5 bases short and J 5 bases short, with 12 bases between. The germline V gene has CDR1 SQVTM and CDR2 ANQGSEA. CDR3 in DNA: TGCAGCGTTTCGGGGCCGTTCAATGAAAAACTGTTTTTT. Its protein is CSVSGPFNEKLFF. The variable domain in full, with the rest retrieved from reference TRBV29-1 and TRBJ1-4, is SAVISQKPSRDICQRGTSLTIQCQVDSQVTMMFWYRQQPGQSLTLIATANQGSEATYESGFVIDKFPISRPNLTFSTLTVSNMSPEDSSIYLCSVSGPFNEKLFFGSGTQLSVL.

The V and J genes are TRBV4-1 and TRBJ1-3; TRBD1 matches 7 bases. Germline CDR1 and CDR2: MGHRA and YSYEKL. The CDR3 loop spans 17 amino acids. J gave up 5 bases and V 7 bases, and 17 bases lay outside the gene matches. CDR3 bases: TGCGCCAGCACCTCCAAGAGTGGCAGGGGGAATAGAAACACCATATATTTT. It specifies CASTSKSGRGNRNTIYF.